The rows below give T cell receptor beta chains drawn from one sample of a study of glioma-infiltrating T cells. MiXCR, run by TCRdb on the multiplex PCR reads, gives a single entry per CDR3 protein. The table shows under 200,000 distinct CDR3 sequences, with roughly two fifths occurring only once. The sample comprised glioma tissue, nonneoplastic brain tissue, or PBMCs (not recorded which). Every receptor here comes from a human donor with low-grade glioma or glioblastoma, undergoing nonglioma brain surgery, or in good health (not recorded which). Each CDR3 is given with its conserved first and last residue.

cdr3_aa: CSAKLTSSYNEQFF; cdr3_length: 14; v_call: TRBV20-1; j_call: TRBJ2-1
cdr3_aa: CASSQGRTSMNTEAFF; cdr3_length: 16; v_call: TRBV3-1; j_call: TRBJ1-1
cdr3_aa: CSARERGDLKAPYEQYF; cdr3_length: 17; v_call: TRBV20-1; j_call: TRBJ2-7
cdr3_aa: CASSHPPGDPGNTIYF; cdr3_length: 16; v_call: TRBV4-1; j_call: TRBJ1-3
cdr3_aa: CASIPDPPGSYNEQFF; cdr3_length: 16; v_call: TRBV7-3; j_call: TRBJ2-1
cdr3_aa: CASSIAAGVPNEQFF; cdr3_length: 15; v_call: TRBV19; j_call: TRBJ2-1
cdr3_aa: CASSPQESYGYTF; cdr3_length: 13; v_call: TRBV18; j_call: TRBJ1-2
cdr3_aa: CASSPGTITEAFF; cdr3_length: 13; v_call: TRBV28; j_call: TRBJ1-1
cdr3_aa: CASSQDRMGNTIYF; cdr3_length: 14; v_call: TRBV3-1; j_call: TRBJ1-3
cdr3_aa: CSARPQADYGYTF; cdr3_length: 13; v_call: TRBV20-1; j_call: TRBJ1-2
cdr3_aa: CAISGQPGNTIYF; cdr3_length: 13; v_call: TRBV10-3; j_call: TRBJ1-3
cdr3_aa: CASSPRGPDTQYF; cdr3_length: 13; v_call: TRBV27; j_call: TRBJ2-3
cdr3_aa: CASSYSLGGYEQYF; cdr3_length: 14; v_call: TRBV27; j_call: TRBJ2-7
cdr3_aa: CASSLASSYEQYF; cdr3_length: 13; v_call: TRBV5-4; j_call: TRBJ2-7
cdr3_aa: CASSLLGLAGGYNEQFF; cdr3_length: 17; v_call: TRBV5-1; j_call: TRBJ2-1
cdr3_aa: CASSLDLGREQYF; cdr3_length: 13; v_call: TRBV5-1; j_call: TRBJ2-7
cdr3_aa: CATSDRRPPSEQFF; cdr3_length: 14; v_call: TRBV24-1; j_call: TRBJ2-1
cdr3_aa: CASSVEGAGVYTF; cdr3_length: 13; v_call: TRBV6-2/TRBV6-3; j_call: TRBJ1-2
cdr3_aa: CASSTSASYEQYF; cdr3_length: 13; v_call: TRBV19; j_call: TRBJ2-7
cdr3_aa: CSEKTGNQPQHF; cdr3_length: 12; v_call: TRBV29-1; j_call: TRBJ1-5
cdr3_aa: CASSGLAGEYEQYF; cdr3_length: 14; v_call: TRBV11-2; j_call: TRBJ2-7
cdr3_aa: CASGLVRDGRAVSNEQFF; cdr3_length: 18; v_call: TRBV12-5; j_call: TRBJ2-1
cdr3_aa: CASRQGTDTQYF; cdr3_length: 12; v_call: TRBV6-1; j_call: TRBJ2-3
cdr3_aa: CASSFSSLTSGIGTKYF; cdr3_length: 17; v_call: TRBV28; j_call: TRBJ2-3
cdr3_aa: CASSFLAGPPYEQYF; cdr3_length: 15; v_call: TRBV11-2; j_call: TRBJ2-7
cdr3_aa: CPLRAGQAQETQYF; cdr3_length: 14; v_call: TRBV2; j_call: TRBJ2-5
cdr3_aa: CASSRTGSGSEQFF; cdr3_length: 14; v_call: TRBV6-1; j_call: TRBJ2-1
cdr3_aa: CASSFLAEETQYF; cdr3_length: 13; v_call: TRBV28; j_call: TRBJ2-5
cdr3_aa: CSARVQSPSYDQYF; cdr3_length: 14; v_call: TRBV20-1; j_call: TRBJ2-7
cdr3_aa: CATSETGKGTDTQYF; cdr3_length: 15; v_call: TRBV24-1; j_call: TRBJ2-3
cdr3_aa: CASSPTGRSNQPQHF; cdr3_length: 15; v_call: TRBV12-3/TRBV12-4; j_call: TRBJ1-5
cdr3_aa: CASSQELAGAAEQFF; cdr3_length: 15; v_call: TRBV3-1; j_call: TRBJ2-1
cdr3_aa: CASSLNSGIVEQYF; cdr3_length: 14; v_call: TRBV5-1; j_call: TRBJ2-7
cdr3_aa: CASSEGTSGSTDTQYF; cdr3_length: 16; v_call: TRBV6-1; j_call: TRBJ2-3
cdr3_aa: CASSESESTDTQYF; cdr3_length: 14; v_call: TRBV2; j_call: TRBJ2-3
cdr3_aa: CASSRLLADNLSYEQYF; cdr3_length: 17; v_call: TRBV4-1; j_call: TRBJ2-7
cdr3_aa: CSATWWRTSSHTQYF; cdr3_length: 15; v_call: TRBV20-1; j_call: TRBJ2-5
cdr3_aa: CAGSAGTRDPSTDTQYF; cdr3_length: 17; v_call: TRBV12-3/TRBV12-4; j_call: TRBJ2-3
cdr3_aa: CASNEIYSNQPQHF; cdr3_length: 14; v_call: TRBV6-1; j_call: TRBJ1-5
cdr3_aa: CASSPGAGTKNIQYF; cdr3_length: 15; v_call: TRBV4-1; j_call: TRBJ2-4
cdr3_aa: CSARNRYNQPQHF; cdr3_length: 13; v_call: TRBV20-1; j_call: TRBJ1-5
cdr3_aa: CAGSVGVSETQYF; cdr3_length: 13; v_call: TRBV13; j_call: TRBJ2-5
cdr3_aa: CAWRWDRDSYNEQLF; cdr3_length: 15; v_call: TRBV30; j_call: TRBJ2-1
cdr3_aa: CSASNGSSGNTIYF; cdr3_length: 14; v_call: TRBV20-1; j_call: TRBJ1-3
cdr3_aa: CSARIGAGPYEQYF; cdr3_length: 14; v_call: TRBV20-1; j_call: TRBJ2-7
cdr3_aa: CSASAGNWAGLQETQYF; cdr3_length: 17; v_call: TRBV20-1; j_call: TRBJ2-5
cdr3_aa: CAWSPYRRASGSNTEAFF; cdr3_length: 18; v_call: TRBV30; j_call: TRBJ1-1